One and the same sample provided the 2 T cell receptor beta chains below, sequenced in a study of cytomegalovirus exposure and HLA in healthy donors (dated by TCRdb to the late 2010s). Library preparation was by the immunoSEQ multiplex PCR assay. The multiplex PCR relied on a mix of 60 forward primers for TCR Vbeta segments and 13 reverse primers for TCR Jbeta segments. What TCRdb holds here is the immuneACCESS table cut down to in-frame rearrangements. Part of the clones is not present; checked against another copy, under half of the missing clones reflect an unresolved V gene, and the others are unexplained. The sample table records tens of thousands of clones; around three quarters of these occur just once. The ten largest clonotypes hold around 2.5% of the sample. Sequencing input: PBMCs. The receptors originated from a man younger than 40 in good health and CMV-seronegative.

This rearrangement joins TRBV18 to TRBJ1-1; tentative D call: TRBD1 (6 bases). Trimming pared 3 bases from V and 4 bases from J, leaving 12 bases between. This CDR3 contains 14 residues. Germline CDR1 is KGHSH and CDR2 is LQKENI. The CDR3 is CASSPGALSTEAFF. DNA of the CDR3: TGTGCCAGCTCACCGGGGGCTTTGAGCACTGAAGCTTTCTTT.

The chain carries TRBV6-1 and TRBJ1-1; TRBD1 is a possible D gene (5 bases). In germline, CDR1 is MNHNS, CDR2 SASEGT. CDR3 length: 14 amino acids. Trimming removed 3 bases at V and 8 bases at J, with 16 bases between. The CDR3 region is CASSEAVEGAEAFF. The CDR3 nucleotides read TGTGCCAGCAGTGAGGCGGTCGAAGGGGCCGAAGCTTTCTTT.